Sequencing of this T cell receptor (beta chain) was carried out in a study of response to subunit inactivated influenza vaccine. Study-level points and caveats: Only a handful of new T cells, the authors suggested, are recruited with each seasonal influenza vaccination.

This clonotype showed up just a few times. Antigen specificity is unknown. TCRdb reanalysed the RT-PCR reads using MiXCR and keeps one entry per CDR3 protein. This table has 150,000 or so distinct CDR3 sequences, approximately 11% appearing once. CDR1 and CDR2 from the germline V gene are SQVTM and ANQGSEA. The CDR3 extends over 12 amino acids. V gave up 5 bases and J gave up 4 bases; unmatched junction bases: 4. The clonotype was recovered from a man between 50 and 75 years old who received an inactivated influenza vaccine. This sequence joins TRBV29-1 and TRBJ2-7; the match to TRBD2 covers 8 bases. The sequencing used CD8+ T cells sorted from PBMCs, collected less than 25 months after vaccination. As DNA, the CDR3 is TGCAGCGTTTTAGGCGGGGGGTACGAGCAGTACTTC. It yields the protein CSVLGGGYEQYF.